Presented here are 26 T cell receptor beta chains from one specimen sequenced in a study of follicular helper T cells after annual influenza vaccination (dated by TCRdb to about 2017). The intended sense of this specimen's time point label: 2014-2015 season, 7 days after vaccination. The library was prepared using the immunoSEQ multiplex PCR assay. TCRdb retrieved this table from immuneACCESS and kept in-frame rearrangements only. Not all clones are present; in checked studies, unresolved V genes account for under half, and no reason is known for the remainder. This sample lists approximately 7,400 clones; over 80% were detected once. Together, the top ten hold about 2% of the sample. The sample consisted of CXCR5+ CD38- circulating T follicular helper cells from blood, taken 7 days after influenza vaccination. The sample's cell subset or site label is to be understood as: circulating Tfh, non-naive CD4+CXCR5+PD-1+ (ICOS+CD38+ or ICOS-CD38-). The receptors were gathered from an adult who received the influenza vaccine.

The chain has TRBV4-3 and TRBJ1-1; D is ambiguous. The V gene lost 3 bases and the J gene lost 3 bases, with 14 bases spanning the gap. CDR1 is LGHNA and CDR2 is YSLEER in the germline V gene. The CDR3 contains 15 residues. The CDR3: CASSQRARWDTEAFF. CDR3 nucleotides: TGCGCCAGCAGCCAGAGGGCCAGATGGGACACTGAAGCTTTCTTT.

V usage is TRBV5-1 and J usage is TRBJ1-3; no firm D call. V lost 0 bases, J lost 4 bases, and 5 bases lay in between. This CDR3 is built from 13 residues. Germline CDR1 and CDR2: SGHRS and YFSETQ. This chain's CDR3 is CASSLGEGNTIYF. The CDR3 nucleotides read TGCGCCAGCAGCTTGGGCGAGGGAAACACCATATATTTT. Together with reference TRBV5-1 and TRBJ1-3, the CDR3 gives the full variable domain: KAGVTQTPRYLIKTRGQQVTLSCSPISGHRSVSWYQQTPGQGLQFLFEYFSETQRNKGNFPGRFSGRQFSNSRSEMNVSTLELGDSALYLCASSLGEGNTIYFGEGSWLTVV.

The rearrangement uses TRBV7-2 and TRBJ1-6; D is unresolved. Germline V gives CDR1 SGHTA, CDR2 FQGNSA. This CDR3 has 14 amino acids. Trimming removed 5 bases at V and 6 bases at J, with 11 bases between. CDR3 in DNA: TGTGCCAGCAGCAAGGCAGGTTTTAATTCACCCCTCCACTTT. It yields the protein CASSKAGFNSPLHF.

The rearrangement links TRBV7-9 to TRBJ2-7; no firm D call. CDR1 SEHNR and CDR2 FQNEAQ come from the germline V gene (reference sequence). Trimming pared 4 bases from V and 1 base from J, leaving 5 bases between. The CDR3 is 12 amino acids. This CDR3 reads CASSSTSYEQYF. For the CDR3, the DNA is TGTGCCAGCAGCTCGACATCCTACGAGCAGTACTTC.

The CDR3 nucleotides read TGTGCCAGCTCACCACCGCTGGGACCGGGAGAGACCCAGTACTTC. Its translation is CASSPPLGPGETQYF. The rearrangement links TRBV18 to TRBJ2-5; D may be TRBD1 or TRBD2 (5 bases each). The CDR3 has 15 amino acids. The V end was cut by 0 bases, the J end by 4 bases, with 12 bases between. The germline V gene has CDR1 KGHSH and CDR2 LQKENI.

In its sample, this clone was seen a few times. The chain recombines TRBV19 with TRBJ1-2; D is unclear. With 1 base removed from V and 8 bases from J, the gap between germline ends came to 5 bases. Per the germline V gene, CDR1 is LNHDA and CDR2 is SQIVND (reference sequence). The CDR3 is 11 amino acids. CDR3 loop: CASSIGTGYTF. The CDR3 nucleotides are TGTGCCAGTAGTATAGGTACCGGCTACACCTTC.

This clone has a handful of counts. The gene calls are TRBV30 and TRBJ2-7; no clear D. The CDR3 is made up of 11 amino acids. Germline V gives CDR1 GTSNPN, CDR2 SVGIG (reference sequence). Trimming cost V 3 bases and J 7 bases, with 10 bases left between them. The CDR3: CAWSRYLEQYF. CDR3 DNA: TGTGCCTGGAGCCGCTATTTAGAGCAGTACTTC.

V usage is TRBV10-3 and J usage is TRBJ1-2, with D maybe TRBD1 (6 bases). The length of the CDR3 is 14 residues. Deletions cut 4 bases from V and 4 bases from J, with 13 bases between. CDR1 is ENHRY, CDR2 SYGVKD, per germline. CDR3 amino acids: CAISVEGHIYGYTF. The CDR3 DNA sequence: TGTGCCATCAGTGTAGAGGGACACATCTATGGCTACACCTTC.

The rearrangement links TRBV10-1 to TRBJ2-3; D might be TRBD2 (5 bases). This CDR3 region has 15 residues. The V end lost 4 bases, the J end lost 0 bases, and 11 bases lay between the germline ends. The V gene's germline CDR1 is WNHNN and CDR2 SYGVQD (reference sequence). CDR3 DNA: TGCGCCAGCAGTGCGCAGCGGATGAGCACAGATACGCAGTATTTT. Its protein is CASSAQRMSTDTQYF.

This chain links TRBV7-6 with TRBJ2-6, with D perhaps assigned TRBD1 or TRBD2 (5 bases each). V dropped 1 base and J dropped 0 bases, with 10 bases sitting between them. The CDR3 totals 17 residues. Germline V gene lookup returns CDR1 SGHVS and CDR2 FNYEAQ. The CDR3 DNA reads TGTGCCAGCAGCTTAGAGACTGGGACCTCTGGGGCCAACGTCCTGACTTTC. Its protein is CASSLETGTSGANVLTF.

This clone ranks as medium-sized. The chain joins TRBV29-1 to TRBJ1-3; D gene uncertain. This CDR3 region has 16 residues. Trimming shortened V by 0 bases and J by 0 bases, and 12 bases separated the two germline ends. Germline CDR1 and CDR2: SQVTM and ANQGSEA. The CDR3 nucleotides are TGCAGCGTTGAAGATCGCGGCGTGCTCTCTGGAAACACCATATATTTT. This sequence encodes CSVEDRGVLSGNTIYF.

This clone was seen a handful of times. V gene TRBV5-1 combines with J gene TRBJ2-1; D is uncertain. Trimming pared 0 bases from V and 7 bases from J, leaving 17 bases between. Per the germline V gene, CDR1 is SGHRS and CDR2 is YFSETQ. The CDR3 contains 16 residues. The CDR3 sequence is CASSLVSSRSMNEQFF. The DNA of the CDR3 is TGCGCCAGCAGCTTGGTCAGCTCTAGGAGTATGAATGAGCAGTTCTTC.

The chain has TRBV6-1 and TRBJ1-1; D is ambiguous. The CDR3 covers 14 residues. V was clipped by 4 bases and J by 1 base, with 10 bases between them. Germline V CDR1 and CDR2: MNHNS, SASEGT. CDR3 region: CASSVAAENTEAFF. CDR3 DNA sequence: TGTGCCAGCAGTGTCGCAGCTGAGAACACTGAAGCTTTCTTT.

The chain employs TRBV2 and TRBJ2-7, with 10 bases fitting TRBD2. This CDR3 region has 17 residues. Germline lookup yields CDR1 SNHLY and CDR2 FYNNEI. The trim removed 6 bases at V and 5 bases at J, leaving 16 bases unmatched. The CDR3 reads CASSASRGSGGAHEQYF. The CDR3 bases are TGTGCCAGCAGCGCAAGTCGGGGGAGCGGGGGGGCGCACGAGCAGTACTTC.

The V and J genes are TRBV5-8 and TRBJ1-1, with D possibly matching TRBD1 (5 bases). The CDR3 length is 12 residues. From germline, CDR1 is SGHTS and CDR2 YDEGEE. V lost 3 bases and J lost 6, with 9 bases in between. Here the CDR3 reads CASSSWGAEAFF. The CDR3 DNA is TGTGCCAGCAGCTCGTGGGGGGCTGAAGCTTTCTTT.

The chain combines TRBV6-5 with TRBJ2-6; D call uncertain. Trimming removed 1 base from V and 0 bases from J, with 4 bases in between. The germline gives CDR1 MNHEY, CDR2 SVGAGI. This CDR3 is built from 15 residues. The CDR3 DNA sequence: TGTGCCAGCAGTTACTTAACCTCTGGGGCCAACGTCCTGACTTTC. Translation: CASSYLTSGANVLTF.

This chain joins TRBV5-6 and TRBJ1-2; 8 positions agree with TRBD1. The CDR3 is made up of 13 amino acids. V gave up 4 bases and J gave up 6 bases; unmatched junction bases: 5. Germline CDR1 SGHDT, CDR2 YYEEEE. The CDR3 DNA sequence: TGTGCCAGCAGCCCCAGGGGGCGGGATGGCTACACCTTC. It yields the protein CASSPRGRDGYTF.

The chain couples TRBV18 to TRBJ1-4; the D is unclear. V dropped 1 base and J dropped 3 bases, with 3 bases sitting between them. The CDR3 covers 13 residues. Germline assignment: CDR1 KGHSH and CDR2 LQKENI. Here the CDR3 reads CASSPQANEKLFF. In nucleotides, the CDR3 is TGTGCCAGCTCACCACAAGCTAATGAAAAACTGTTTTTT.

The chain couples TRBV28 to TRBJ2-1; possibly TRBD1 for D (6 bases). The length of the CDR3 is 14 residues. Per germline, CDR1 MDHEN and CDR2 SYDVKM. V was shortened by 5 bases and J by 10 bases, with 18 bases between the two germline ends. CDR3 nucleotide sequence: TGTGCCAGCAGTCCCGGACAACAGGGAAGCGAGCAGTTCTTC. Its protein is CASSPGQQGSEQFF.

V gene TRBV5-1 combines with J gene TRBJ2-3, with D perhaps matching TRBD2 (6 bases). CDR3 length: 17 amino acids. Germline CDR1 and CDR2: SGHRS and YFSETQ. V shed 3 bases and J shed 4 bases, with 21 bases lying between them. CDR3 region: CASSSPGSPGPADTQYF. The DNA of the CDR3 is TGCGCCAGCAGCTCCCCCGGGAGCCCCGGCCCGGCAGATACGCAGTATTTT.

The rearrangement links TRBV5-1 to TRBJ1-4, with TRBD1 matching over 10 bases. J lost 7 bases, V lost 2 bases, and 2 bases had no gene match. The CDR3 has 14 residues. CDR1 is SGHRS, CDR2 YFSETQ, per germline. The CDR3 DNA is TGCGCCAGCAGCTTCGGGACAGGGGTTGAAAAACTGTTTTTT. Its translation is CASSFGTGVEKLFF.

The chain carries TRBV23-1 and TRBJ1-1; TRBD1 might be the D (5 bases). TRBV23-1 is identified as an open reading frame with a role that is uncertain. Trimming removed 0 bases from V and 1 base from J, with 9 bases in between. The CDR3 extends over 15 amino acids. Here the CDR3 reads CASSQSNRPNTEAFF. In DNA form, the CDR3 reads TGCGCCAGCAGTCAATCGAACAGGCCGAACACTGAAGCTTTCTTT.

The genes are TRBV7-9 and TRBJ2-7, with D unresolved. Trimming took 1 base from V and 0 from J, leaving 1 base between them. This CDR3 contains 12 residues. Per germline, CDR1 SEHNR and CDR2 FQNEAQ (reference sequence). The CDR3 nucleotides are TGTGCCAGCAGCTTAGTCTCCTACGAGCAGTACTTC. It encodes CASSLVSYEQYF. Using reference TRBV7-9 and TRBJ2-7 for the parts outside the CDR3, the full variable domain is DTGVSQNPRHKITKRGQNVTFRCDPISEHNRLYWYRQTLGQGPEFLTYFQNEAQLEKSRLLSDRFSAERPKGSFSTLEIQRTEQGDSAMYLCASSLVSYEQYFGPGTRLTVT.

The gene calls are TRBV9 and TRBJ2-7; 8 bases fit TRBD1. Germline CDR1 and CDR2: SGDLS and YYNGEE. The V gene end was trimmed by 0 bases and the J gene end by 7 bases; junction bases not matched to a gene: 6. The CDR3 totals 14 residues. In DNA form, the CDR3 reads TGTGCCAGCAGCGTAGCCGCTTGGACAGGGGAGCAGTACTTC. Its protein is CASSVAAWTGEQYF.

J is TRBJ2-7 and V is TRBV6-9, with 8 bases fitting TRBD1. V was clipped by 5 bases and J by 7 bases; unmatched bases: 7. Germline CDR1 MNHGY, CDR2 SVAAGI. This CDR3 has 13 amino acids. The CDR3 DNA sequence: TGTGCCAGCAGTCCCACGGGGGACAGGGAGCAGTACTTC. It specifies CASSPTGDREQYF.

The V gene is TRBV7-2, the J gene TRBJ2-7; 9 bases match TRBD1. V dropped 5 bases and J dropped 7; count of bases not matched to a gene: 9. The CDR3 spans 14 residues. Looked up from germline, CDR1 is SGHTA and CDR2 is FQGNSA. CDR3 nucleotide sequence: TGTGCCAGCAGCGGGAACAGGGGGCGAGGGGAGCAGTACTTC. Translated: CASSGNRGRGEQYF. Looking up the rest from reference TRBV7-2 and TRBJ2-7 gives the full variable domain: GAGVSQSPSNKVTEKGKDVELRCDPISGHTALYWYRQSLGQGLEFLIYFQGNSAPDKSGLPSDRFSAERTGGSVSTLTIQRTQQEDSAVYLCASSGNRGRGEQYFGPGTRLTVT.